The 9 T cell receptor beta chains below all came from one sample that was sequenced in a study of beta chain features in type 1 diabetes. The sequenced template was cDNA made from the entire isolated RNA. The table came from immunoSEQ multiplex PCR; TCRdb's copy has only in-frame clones and leaves some out. In the table there are about 130,000 clones, about a tenth of which are singletons. Sequenced material: central memory CD4+ T cells from blood. The receptors derive from a man younger than 30 in good health.

This clone was detected a few times. The chain carries TRBV4-1 and TRBJ1-6; D perhaps matches TRBD1 (6 bases). This CDR3 contains 16 residues. Germline CDR1 and CDR2: MGHRA and YSYEKL. Trimming removed 4 bases at V and 7 bases at J, with 17 bases between. The CDR3 DNA is TGCGCCAGCAGCCCACAGGGCAGGCAGCCAAATTCACCCCTCCACTTT. Its protein product is CASSPQGRQPNSPLHF.

This clone came up a few times. The chain links TRBV6-6 to TRBJ2-1, with 10 bases matching TRBD1. The CDR3 covers 14 residues. CDR1 and CDR2 (germline): MNHNY, SVGAGI (reference sequence). V shed 6 bases, J shed 3 bases, and the junction held 2 bases outside the gene matches. This chain's CDR3 is CASSRDRGYNEQFF. In DNA form, the CDR3 reads TGTGCCAGCAGCCGGGACAGGGGCTACAATGAGCAGTTCTTC.

This chain joins TRBV5-4 and TRBJ2-3, with D possibly being TRBD1 (6 bases). This CDR3 has 14 residues. Trimming left V 4 bases short and J 4 bases short, with 13 bases between. Looked up from germline, CDR1 is SGHNT and CDR2 is YYREEE (reference sequence). The CDR3 loop reads CASSLMRTADTQYF. CDR3 DNA sequence: TGTGCCAGCAGCCTCATGCGGACAGCAGATACGCAGTATTTT.

The chain recombines TRBV5-6 with TRBJ1-2; D gene unclear. V dropped 3 bases and J dropped 5 bases, with 17 bases sitting between them. The CDR3 length is 15 residues. The germline gives CDR1 SGHDT, CDR2 YYEEEE. CDR3 bases: TGTGCCAGCAGCTGGAGGGCTTGGCCCCAATATGGCTACACCTTC. Amino acids: CASSWRAWPQYGYTF.

The chain is built from TRBV30 and TRBJ1-6, with D possibly matching TRBD1 (6 bases). CDR1 and CDR2 (germline): GTSNPN, SVGIG (reference sequence). This CDR3 has 13 amino acids. V was trimmed by 3 bases and J by 8 bases, leaving 11 bases between them. DNA of the CDR3: TGTGCCTGGAGAGGACAGTGGGATTCACCCCTCCACTTT. Translated: CAWRGQWDSPLHF.

Turning to this clone: Other DNA sequences from this sample encode an identical CDR3 as well. The chain joins TRBV28 to TRBJ2-1, with TRBD2 matching over 11 bases. V was pared by 5 bases and J by 4 bases, with 7 bases of the junction left unmatched. The CDR3 loop spans 16 amino acids. CDR1 and CDR2 (germline): MDHEN, SYDVKM. DNA of the CDR3: TGTGCCAGCAGTGCCACTAGCGGGGGCCCTTACAATGAGCAGTTCTTC. It yields the protein CASSATSGGPYNEQFF.

The chain is built from TRBV5-4 and TRBJ2-1; tentative D call: TRBD1 (6 bases). The CDR3 has 15 amino acids. Germline V gene data show CDR1 as SGHNT and CDR2 as YYREEE (reference sequence). V shed 4 bases and J shed 5 bases, with 16 bases lying between them. CDR3 DNA: TGTGCCAGCAGCCTGACCGGGACACGACACAATGAGCAGTTCTTC. Its protein is CASSLTGTRHNEQFF.

About this clone: The sample holds other DNA sequences that translate to the same CDR3. V is TRBV5-1 and J is TRBJ1-5; 10 nucleotides line up with TRBD1. CDR3 length: 14 amino acids. Losses at the gene ends were 2 bases for V and 5 bases for J; bases not matched to a gene: 1. CDR1 and CDR2 (germline): SGHRS, YFSETQ. CDR3 sequence: CASSLGTGDQPQHF. CDR3 in DNA: TGCGCCAGCAGCTTAGGGACAGGGGATCAGCCCCAGCATTTT. Looking up the rest from reference TRBV5-1 and TRBJ1-5 gives the full variable domain: KAGVTQTPRYLIKTRGQQVTLSCSPISGHRSVSWYQQTPGQGLQFLFEYFSETQRNKGNFPGRFSGRQFSNSRSEMNVSTLELGDSALYLCASSLGTGDQPQHFGDGTRLSIL.

This clone turned up a few times. The chain recombines TRBV13 with TRBJ1-6; TRBD1 aligns across 7 bases. V lost 5 bases to trimming and J lost 7 bases; unmatched junction nucleotides: 11. CDR1 is PRHDT, CDR2 FYEKMQ, per germline (reference sequence). The CDR3 length is 16 residues. CDR3 DNA sequence: TGTGCCAGCAGCGACCGGGGACAGAAGATCAATTCACCCCTCCACTTT. Residues: CASSDRGQKINSPLHF.